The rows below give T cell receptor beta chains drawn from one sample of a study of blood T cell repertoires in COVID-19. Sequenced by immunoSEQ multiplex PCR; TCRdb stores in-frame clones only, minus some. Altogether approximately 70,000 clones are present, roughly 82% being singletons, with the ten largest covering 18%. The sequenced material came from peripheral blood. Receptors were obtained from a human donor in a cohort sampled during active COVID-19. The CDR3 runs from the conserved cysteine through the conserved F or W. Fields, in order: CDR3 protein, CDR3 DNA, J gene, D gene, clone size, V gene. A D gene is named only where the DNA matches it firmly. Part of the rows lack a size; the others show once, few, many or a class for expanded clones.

CASSFEGTGEVSQPQHF,TGTGCCAGCAGCTTTGAAGGGACAGGGGAAGTTTCGCAGCCCCAGCATTTT,TRBJ1-5,TRBD1,.,TRBV7-9
CASRRTGGYQETQYF,TGTGCCAGCAGGAGGACAGGGGGTTACCAAGAGACCCAGTACTTC,TRBJ2-5,TRBD1,.,TRBV6-5
CASSLAPSPPWQYF,TGTGCCAGCAGCTTGGCCCCGAGTCCTCCCTGGCAGTACTTC,TRBJ2-7,.,once,TRBV5-8
CASSLRGHNPYEQYF,TGTGCCAGCAGCCTCCGAGGACATAATCCCTACGAGCAGTACTTC,TRBJ2-7,.,.,TRBV5-5
CASSLGQGEKGYTF,TGTGCCAGCAGCCTCGGACAGGGGGAGAAGGGCTACACCTTC,TRBJ1-2,TRBD1,.,TRBV3-1/TRBV3-2
CASSSGTSAYEQYF,TGTGCCAGCAGCAGCGGGACTAGCGCCTACGAGCAGTACTTC,TRBJ2-7,TRBD2,.,TRBV7-6
CASRLGQGDNQPQHF,TGTGCCAGCAGGCTAGGACAGGGGGACAATCAGCCCCAGCATTTT,TRBJ1-5,TRBD1,.,TRBV6-6
CASSPATGQGAREQYF,TGTGCCAGCAGCCCCGCCACGGGACAGGGGGCGAGAGAGCAGTACTTC,TRBJ2-7,TRBD1,.,TRBV11-2
CASSIVGLPQHF,TGTGCCAGTAGTATAGTCGGACTGCCCCAGCATTTT,TRBJ1-5,.,.,TRBV19
CASSREAEAFF,TGTGCCAGCAGCCGAGAGGCTGAAGCTTTCTTT,TRBJ1-1,.,few,TRBV7-9
CASSQVGTLLRRGATYNEQFF,TGCGCCAGCAGCCAAGTTGGGACTCTCCTGCGGAGAGGGGCCACCTACAATGAGCAGTTCTTC,TRBJ2-1,.,once,TRBV4-1
CASSQSPNYEQYF,TGTGCCAGCAGCCAGAGCCCAAACTACGAGCAGTACTTC,TRBJ2-7,.,.,TRBV3-1/TRBV3-2
CAWSRQDLYEQYF,TGTGCCTGGAGTAGACAGGACCTCTACGAGCAGTACTTC,TRBJ2-7,.,few,TRBV30
CATSRGGELFF,TGTGCCACCTCCCGGGGCGGGGAGCTGTTTTTT,TRBJ2-2,.,.,TRBV15
CASSLEETYEQYF,TGTGCCAGCAGTTTAGAAGAGACCTACGAGCAGTACTTC,TRBJ2-7,.,.,TRBV12-3/TRBV12-4
CASGDRGRYEQYF,TGTGCCAGCGGGGACAGGGGCCGGTACGAGCAGTACTTC,TRBJ2-7,TRBD1,.,TRBV6-6
CASSFSSEAYNEQFF,TGTGCCAGCAGCTTCTCGAGCGAAGCCTACAATGAGCAGTTCTTC,TRBJ2-1,.,.,TRBV7-2
CASSQVRREGEAFF,TGCGCCAGCAGCCAAGTCCGCAGGGAAGGGGAAGCTTTCTTT,TRBJ1-1,.,.,TRBV4-3
CASSQGSPGQFHLEQFF,TGCGCCAGCAGCCAAGGCTCCCCGGGACAGTTCCATCTTGAGCAGTTCTTC,TRBJ2-1,TRBD1,.,TRBV4-3
CASSVRGTGRTPYGYTF,TGTGCCAGCAGTGTCAGGGGGACAGGTCGTACTCCCTATGGCTACACCTTC,TRBJ1-2,TRBD1,few,TRBV6-1
CASSPLGQGGLETQYF,TGTGCCAGCAGCCCCTTAGGACAGGGGGGTTTGGAGACCCAGTACTTC,TRBJ2-5,TRBD1,.,TRBV14
CATEPTGDSSSVNNSPLHF,TGTGCCACAGAACCCACGGGGGATTCCTCTTCGGTAAATAATTCACCCCTCCACTTT,TRBJ1-6,.,.,TRBV6-4
CASSQEPAREQYF,TGTGCCAGCAGCCAAGAACCCGCGAGGGAGCAGTACTTC,TRBJ2-7,.,.,TRBV4-2
CASSESFKGGDGYTF,TGTGCCAGCAGTGAATCATTTAAAGGGGGCGATGGCTACACCTTC,TRBJ1-2,TRBD1,.,TRBV25-1
CATFSRTDEAFF,TGCGCCACATTCTCGAGGACAGACGAAGCTTTCTTT,TRBJ1-1,.,.,TRBV4-1
CASSVGGTGGYEQYF,TGTGCCAGCAGCGTAGGAGGGACAGGGGGCTACGAGCAGTACTTC,TRBJ2-7,TRBD1,.,TRBV9
CASSLGIAGGESDTQYF,TGTGCCAGCAGCCTTGGGATAGCGGGGGGAGAGTCAGATACGCAGTATTTT,TRBJ2-3,TRBD2,.,TRBV2
CASSRSTGNEKLFF,TGTGCCAGCAGCCGGTCGACAGGGAACGAAAAACTGTTTTTT,TRBJ1-4,TRBD1,.,TRBV5-8
CASRDTPISGNTIYF,TGTGCCAGCAGAGATACACCGATCTCTGGAAACACCATATATTTT,TRBJ1-3,.,.,TRBV6-5
CASSTQGVNQPQHF,TGTGCCAGCAGTACACAGGGAGTCAATCAGCCCCAGCATTTT,TRBJ1-5,.,.,TRBV2
CASSKRTGNQPQHF,TGTGCCAGCAGCAAAAGGACAGGCAATCAGCCCCAGCATTTT,TRBJ1-5,.,once,TRBV21-1
CASSLGQGTAYEQYF,TGTGCTAGCAGCTTAGGACAGGGAACGGCCTACGAGCAGTACTTC,TRBJ2-7,TRBD1,.,TRBV7-7
CASSQVMNTEAFF,TGTGCCAGCAGCCAAGTCATGAACACTGAAGCTTTCTTT,TRBJ1-1,.,.,TRBV14
CASSVSGWGETQYF,TGTGCCAGTAGTGTGTCGGGGTGGGGAGAGACCCAGTACTTC,TRBJ2-5,.,.,TRBV19
CASSPGDRTYEQYF,TGCGCCAGCAGCCCGGGGGACAGAACCTACGAGCAGTACTTC,TRBJ2-7,.,.,TRBV5-1
CASSSTVTEPPQHF,TGTGCCAGCAGCAGCACAGTCACCGAGCCGCCCCAGCATTTT,TRBJ1-5,.,once,TRBV7-9